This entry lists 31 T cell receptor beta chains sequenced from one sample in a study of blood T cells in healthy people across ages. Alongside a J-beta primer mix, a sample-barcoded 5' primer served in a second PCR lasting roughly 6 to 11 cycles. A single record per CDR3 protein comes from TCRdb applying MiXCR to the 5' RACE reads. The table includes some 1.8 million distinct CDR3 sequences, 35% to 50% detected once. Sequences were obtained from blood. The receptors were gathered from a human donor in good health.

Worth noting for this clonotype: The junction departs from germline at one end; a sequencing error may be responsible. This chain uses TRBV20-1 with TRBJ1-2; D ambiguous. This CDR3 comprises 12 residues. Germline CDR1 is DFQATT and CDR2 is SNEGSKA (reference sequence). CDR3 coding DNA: TGCAGGGCTAGACCCCCGGACTATGGCTACACCTTC. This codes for CRARPPDYGYTF.

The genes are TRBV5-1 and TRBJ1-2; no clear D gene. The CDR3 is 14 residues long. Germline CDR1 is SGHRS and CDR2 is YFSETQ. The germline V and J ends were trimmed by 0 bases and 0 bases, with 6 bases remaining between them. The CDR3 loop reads CASSLVVPNYGYTF. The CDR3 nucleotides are TGCGCCAGCAGCTTGGTTGTTCCTAACTATGGCTACACCTTC.

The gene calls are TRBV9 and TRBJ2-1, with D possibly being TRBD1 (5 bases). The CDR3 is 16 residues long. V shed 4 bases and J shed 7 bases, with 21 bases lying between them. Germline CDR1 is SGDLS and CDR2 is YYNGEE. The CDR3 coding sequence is TGTGCCAGCAGCTATACCACAGGCCCGGTGGGGAATGAGCAGTTCTTC. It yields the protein CASSYTTGPVGNEQFF.

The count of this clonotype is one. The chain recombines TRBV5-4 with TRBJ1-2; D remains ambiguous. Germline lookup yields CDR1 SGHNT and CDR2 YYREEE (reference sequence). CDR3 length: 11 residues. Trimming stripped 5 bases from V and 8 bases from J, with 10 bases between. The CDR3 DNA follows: TGTGCCAGCAGAGGGATTTTGGGCTACACCTTC. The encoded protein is CASRGILGYTF.

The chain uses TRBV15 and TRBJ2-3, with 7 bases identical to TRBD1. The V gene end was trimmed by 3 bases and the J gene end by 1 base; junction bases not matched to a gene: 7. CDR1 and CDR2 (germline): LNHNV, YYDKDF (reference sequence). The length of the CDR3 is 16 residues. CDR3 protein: CATSSTIGTGTDTQYF. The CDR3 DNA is TGTGCCACCAGCAGCACGATCGGGACAGGCACAGATACGCAGTATTTT.

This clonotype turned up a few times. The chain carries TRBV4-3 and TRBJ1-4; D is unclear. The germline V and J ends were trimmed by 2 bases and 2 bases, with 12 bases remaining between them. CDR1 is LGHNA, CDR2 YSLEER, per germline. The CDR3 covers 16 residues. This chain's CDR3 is CASSQMWWLTNEKLFF. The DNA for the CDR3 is TGCGCCAGCAGCCAAATGTGGTGGCTCACTAATGAAAAACTGTTTTTT.

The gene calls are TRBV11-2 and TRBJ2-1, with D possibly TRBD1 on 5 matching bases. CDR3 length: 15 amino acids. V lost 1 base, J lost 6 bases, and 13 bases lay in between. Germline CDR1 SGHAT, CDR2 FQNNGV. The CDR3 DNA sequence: TGTGCCAGCAGCTTAGGATGGGGCGCCGGCAATGAGCAGTTCTTC. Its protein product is CASSLGWGAGNEQFF.

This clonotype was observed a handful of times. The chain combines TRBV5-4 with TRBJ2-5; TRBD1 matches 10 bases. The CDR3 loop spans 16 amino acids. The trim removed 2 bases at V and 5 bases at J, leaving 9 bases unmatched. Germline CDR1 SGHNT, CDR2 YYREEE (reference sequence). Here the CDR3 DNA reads TGTGCCAGCAGCTTCGCGACAGGGGGCGGGGGGGAGACCCAGTACTTC. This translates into CASSFATGGGGETQYF.

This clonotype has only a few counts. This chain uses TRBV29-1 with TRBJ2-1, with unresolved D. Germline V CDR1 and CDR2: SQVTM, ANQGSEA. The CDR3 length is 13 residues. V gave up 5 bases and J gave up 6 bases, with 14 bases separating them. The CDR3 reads CSVSGLFGNEQFF. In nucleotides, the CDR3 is TGCAGCGTTTCGGGTCTCTTTGGCAATGAGCAGTTCTTC.

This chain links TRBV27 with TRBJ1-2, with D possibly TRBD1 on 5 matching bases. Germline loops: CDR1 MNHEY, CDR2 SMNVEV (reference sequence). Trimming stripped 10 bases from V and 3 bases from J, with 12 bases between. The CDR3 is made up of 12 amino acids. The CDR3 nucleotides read TGTGCCATTACAGGACTATACTATGGCTACACCTTC. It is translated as CAITGLYYGYTF.

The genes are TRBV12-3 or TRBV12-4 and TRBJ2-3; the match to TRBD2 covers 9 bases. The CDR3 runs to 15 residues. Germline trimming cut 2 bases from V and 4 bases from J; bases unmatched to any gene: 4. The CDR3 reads CASSLRRGGPDTQYF. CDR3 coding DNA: TGTGCCAGCAGTTTAAGGCGGGGGGGCCCAGATACGCAGTATTTT.

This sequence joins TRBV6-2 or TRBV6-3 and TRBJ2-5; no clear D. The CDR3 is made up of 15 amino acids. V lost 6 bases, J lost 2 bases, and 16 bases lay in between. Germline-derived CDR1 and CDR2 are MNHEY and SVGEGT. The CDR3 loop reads CASSTLQPLQETQYF. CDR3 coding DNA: TGTGCCAGCAGCACTCTACAGCCGCTTCAAGAGACCCAGTACTTC.

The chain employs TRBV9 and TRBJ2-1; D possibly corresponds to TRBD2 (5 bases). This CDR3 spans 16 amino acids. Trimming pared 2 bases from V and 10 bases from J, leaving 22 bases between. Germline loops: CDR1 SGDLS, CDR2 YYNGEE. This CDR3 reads CASSVYKGQPPGEQFF. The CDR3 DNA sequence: TGTGCCAGCAGCGTCTATAAGGGCCAACCTCCGGGGGAGCAGTTCTTC.

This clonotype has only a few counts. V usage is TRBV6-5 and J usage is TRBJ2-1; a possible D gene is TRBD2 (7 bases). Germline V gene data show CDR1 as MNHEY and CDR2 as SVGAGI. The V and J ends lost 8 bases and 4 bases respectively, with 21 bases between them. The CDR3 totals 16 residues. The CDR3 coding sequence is TGTGCCAGCGGTAGGGCAGCGCGGGGGCATTACAATGAGCAGTTCTTC. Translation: CASGRAARGHYNEQFF.

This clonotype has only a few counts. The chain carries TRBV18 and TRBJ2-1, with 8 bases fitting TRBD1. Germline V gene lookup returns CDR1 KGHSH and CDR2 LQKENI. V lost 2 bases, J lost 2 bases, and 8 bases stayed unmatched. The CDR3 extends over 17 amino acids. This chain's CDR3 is CASSPSRTGGTYNEQFF. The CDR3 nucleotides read TGTGCCAGCTCACCAAGCCGAACAGGGGGTACCTACAATGAGCAGTTCTTC.

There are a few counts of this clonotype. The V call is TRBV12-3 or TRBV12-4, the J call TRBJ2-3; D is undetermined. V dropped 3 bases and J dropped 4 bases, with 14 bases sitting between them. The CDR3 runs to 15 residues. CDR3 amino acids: CASSFLGLAADTQYF. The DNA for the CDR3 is TGTGCCAGCAGTTTTCTCGGGTTAGCCGCAGATACGCAGTATTTT.

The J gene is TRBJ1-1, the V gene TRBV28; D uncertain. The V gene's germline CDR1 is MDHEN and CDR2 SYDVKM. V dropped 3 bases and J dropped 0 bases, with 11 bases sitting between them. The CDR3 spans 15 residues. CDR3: CASSLIQALNTEAFF. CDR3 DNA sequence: TGTGCCAGCAGTTTGATTCAGGCCTTGAACACTGAAGCTTTCTTT.

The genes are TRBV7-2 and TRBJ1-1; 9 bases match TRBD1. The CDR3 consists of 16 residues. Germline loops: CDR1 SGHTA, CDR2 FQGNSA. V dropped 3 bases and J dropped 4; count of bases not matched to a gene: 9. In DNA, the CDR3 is TGTGCCAGCAGCTTCTCCTCCGGGACAGGGTTCACTGAAGCTTTCTTT. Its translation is CASSFSSGTGFTEAFF.

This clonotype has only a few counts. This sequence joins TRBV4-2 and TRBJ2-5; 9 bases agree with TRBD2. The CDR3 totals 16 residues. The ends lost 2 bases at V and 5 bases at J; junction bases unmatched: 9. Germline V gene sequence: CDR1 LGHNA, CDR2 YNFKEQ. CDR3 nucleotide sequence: TGTGCCAGCAGCCAAACGAGGACTAGCGTCTTGGAGACCCAGTACTTC. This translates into CASSQTRTSVLETQYF.

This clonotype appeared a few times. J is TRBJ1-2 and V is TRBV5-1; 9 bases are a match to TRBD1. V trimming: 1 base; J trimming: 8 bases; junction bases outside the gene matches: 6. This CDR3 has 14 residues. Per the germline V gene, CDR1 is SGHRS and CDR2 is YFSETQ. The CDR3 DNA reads TGCGCCAGCAGCTTGACAGGGGGCGATCAAGGCTACACCTTC. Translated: CASSLTGGDQGYTF.

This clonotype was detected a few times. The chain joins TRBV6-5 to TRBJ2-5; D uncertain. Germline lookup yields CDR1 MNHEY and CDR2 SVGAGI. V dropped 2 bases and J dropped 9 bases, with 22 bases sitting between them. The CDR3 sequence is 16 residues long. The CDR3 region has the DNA TGTGCCAGCAGTTACACGATGGATACTTGGGGTAGGGCCCAGTACTTC. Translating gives CASSYTMDTWGRAQYF.

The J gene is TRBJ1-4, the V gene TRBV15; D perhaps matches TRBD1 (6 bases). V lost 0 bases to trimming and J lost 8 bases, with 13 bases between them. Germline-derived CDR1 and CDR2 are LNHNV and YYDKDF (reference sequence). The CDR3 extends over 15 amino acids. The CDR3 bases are TGTGCCACCAGCAGAGATCTGGCAGGGGAAGAAAAACTGTTTTTT. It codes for CATSRDLAGEEKLFF.

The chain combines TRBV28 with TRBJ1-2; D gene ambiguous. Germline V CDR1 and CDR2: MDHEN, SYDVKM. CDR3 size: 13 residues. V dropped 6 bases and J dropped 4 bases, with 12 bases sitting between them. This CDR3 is CASSNGPSYGYTF. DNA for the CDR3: TGTGCCAGCAGCAACGGACCGAGCTATGGCTACACCTTC.

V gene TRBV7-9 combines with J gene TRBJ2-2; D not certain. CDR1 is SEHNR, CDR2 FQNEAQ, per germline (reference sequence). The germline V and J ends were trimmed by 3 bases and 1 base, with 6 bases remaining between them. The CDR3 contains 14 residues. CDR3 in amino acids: CASSFGQNTGELFF. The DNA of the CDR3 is TGTGCCAGCAGCTTTGGTCAGAACACCGGGGAGCTGTTTTTT.

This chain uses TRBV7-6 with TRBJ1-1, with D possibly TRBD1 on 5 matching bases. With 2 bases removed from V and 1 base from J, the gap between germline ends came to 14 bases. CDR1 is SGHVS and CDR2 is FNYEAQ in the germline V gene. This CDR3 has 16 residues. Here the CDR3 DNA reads TGTGCCAGCAGCTTATTGAGGGGCGCAGGGAACACTGAAGCTTTCTTT. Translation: CASSLLRGAGNTEAFF. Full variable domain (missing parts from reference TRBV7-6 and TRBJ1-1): GAGVSQSPRYKVTKRGQDVALRCDPISGHVSLYWYRQALGQGPEFLTYFNYEAQQDKSGLPNDRFSAERPEGSISTLTIQRTEQRDSAMYRCASSLLRGAGNTEAFFGQGTRLTVV.

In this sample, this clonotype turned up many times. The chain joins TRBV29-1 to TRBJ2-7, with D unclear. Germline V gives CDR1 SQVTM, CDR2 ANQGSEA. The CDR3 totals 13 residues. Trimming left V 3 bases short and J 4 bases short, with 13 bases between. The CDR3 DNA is TGCAGCGTTGAGACCGTTCCAAGTTACGAGCAGTACTTC. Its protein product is CSVETVPSYEQYF.

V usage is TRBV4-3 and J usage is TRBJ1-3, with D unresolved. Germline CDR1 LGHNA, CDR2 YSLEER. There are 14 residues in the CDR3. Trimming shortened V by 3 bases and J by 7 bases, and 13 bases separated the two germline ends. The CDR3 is CASSQTTKGNTIYF. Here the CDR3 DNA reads TGCGCCAGCAGCCAGACGACGAAGGGTAACACCATATATTTT.

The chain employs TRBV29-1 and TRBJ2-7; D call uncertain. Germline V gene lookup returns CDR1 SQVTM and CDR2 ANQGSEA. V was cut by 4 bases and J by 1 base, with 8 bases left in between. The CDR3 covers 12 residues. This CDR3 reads CSVGLDSYEQYF. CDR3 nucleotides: TGCAGCGTTGGGTTGGATTCCTACGAGCAGTACTTC.

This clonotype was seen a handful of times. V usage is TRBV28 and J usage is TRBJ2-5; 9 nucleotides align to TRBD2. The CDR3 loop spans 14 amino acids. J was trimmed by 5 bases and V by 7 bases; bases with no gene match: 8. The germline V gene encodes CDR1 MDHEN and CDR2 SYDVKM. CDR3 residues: CASILSGGTETQYF. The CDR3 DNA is TGTGCCAGCATTCTTAGCGGGGGTACGGAGACCCAGTACTTC.

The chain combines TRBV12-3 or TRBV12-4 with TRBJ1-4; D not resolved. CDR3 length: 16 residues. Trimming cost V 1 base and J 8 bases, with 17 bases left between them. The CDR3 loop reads CASSLGQNPRDEKLFF. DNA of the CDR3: TGTGCCAGCAGTTTAGGCCAGAACCCGCGAGACGAAAAACTGTTTTTT.

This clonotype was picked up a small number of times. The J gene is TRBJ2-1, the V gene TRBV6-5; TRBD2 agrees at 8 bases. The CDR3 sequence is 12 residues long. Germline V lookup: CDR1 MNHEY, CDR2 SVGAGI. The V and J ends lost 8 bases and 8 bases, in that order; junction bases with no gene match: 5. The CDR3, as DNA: TGTGCCAGCCGGGGGGGACGGGATGAGCAGTTCTTC. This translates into CASRGGRDEQFF.